This is a list of T cell receptor beta chains from one sample in a study of blood T cell repertoires in COVID-19. The repertoire was sequenced with immunoSEQ multiplex PCR; TCRdb's copy has only in-frame clones and lacks some. The sample lists 70,000 to 85,000 clones, 80% to 90% occurring once. Sequencing was carried out using peripheral blood. These receptors were taken from a man older than 75 with active or convalescent COVID-19. Both conserved end residues are part of each CDR3. The D gene is left open where the match is weak. The listing skips clone size in some rows; elsewhere it reads once, few, many or a size class.

abundance	v_gene	j_gene	d_gene	CDR3nt	CDR3aa
few	TRBV2	TRBJ1-5	TRBD1	TGTGCCAGCAGTGGGCAGGGGGAACAGCCCCAGCATTTT	CASSGQGEQPQHF
many	TRBV11-3	TRBJ2-5	.	TGTGCCAGCAGCCCGGACACAGAAGAGACCCAGTACTTC	CASSPDTEETQYF
.	TRBV6-5	TRBJ1-5	TRBD1	TGTGCCAGCAGTTACAATCGACAGGGCGGTCAGCCCCAGCATTTT	CASSYNRQGGQPQHF
.	TRBV12-2	TRBJ1-5	.	TGTGCAAGTCGCCCCCGGAATGAGGGGGCGAGGGATGGACAGCCCCAGCATTTT	CASRPRNEGARDGQPQHF
.	TRBV19	TRBJ1-2	.	TGTGCCAGTAGGGCAGGCCATGGCTACACCTTC	CASRAGHGYTF
.	TRBV3-1/TRBV3-2	TRBJ1-6	.	TGTGCCAGCAAGAGCCGTTCCCGAGATTCACCCCTCCACTTT	CASKSRSRDSPLHF
.	TRBV7-9	TRBJ1-1	.	TGTGCCAGCAGCTTGGTATTAGGCCCCGCGACGACAAAGAACACTGAAGCTTTCTTT	CASSLVLGPATTKNTEAFF
once	TRBV5-5	TRBJ2-7	.	TGTGCCAGCAGCCCTAGGACAGATAACTACGAGCAGTACTTC	CASSPRTDNYEQYF
.	TRBV15	TRBJ2-7	.	TGTGCCACCAGCAGAGACCGGGACTCCGCGTACTACGAGCAGTACTTC	CATSRDRDSAYYEQYF
.	TRBV28	TRBJ2-3	TRBD2	TGTGCCAGCACCCTGAGCGGGAGGTACACAGATACGCAGTATTTT	CASTLSGRYTDTQYF
.	TRBV10-2	TRBJ1-3	.	TGCGCCAGCAGTGAGTGGAGGACAGCTTATTATGGAAACACCATATATTTT	CASSEWRTAYYGNTIYF
few	TRBV27	TRBJ2-3	TRBD2	TGTGCCAGCAGTTTATCGTTTAGCGGGAGGCCAGATACGCAGTATTTT	CASSLSFSGRPDTQYF
few	TRBV11-3	TRBJ2-2	TRBD2	TGTGCCAGCAGCCCCGGGGGACTAGCCCGGGGGGGGGAGCTGTTTTTT	CASSPGGLARGGELFF
.	TRBV19	TRBJ2-7	TRBD1	TGTGCCAGTAGTCTAACGGGACAGTCCTACGAGCAGTACTTC	CASSLTGQSYEQYF
.	TRBV2	TRBJ2-7	TRBD1	TGTGCCAGCAGCCCGGGACAGGCCTCCTACGAGCAGTACTTC	CASSPGQASYEQYF
.	TRBV19	TRBJ1-4	.	TGTGCCAGTACTCTACATCGGGGGTTTGGTGAAAAACTGTTTTTT	CASTLHRGFGEKLFF
.	TRBV2	TRBJ1-6	TRBD1	TGTGCCAGCAGTACCGGACAGGGGAATTCACCCCTCCACTTT	CASSTGQGNSPLHF
few	TRBV7-2	TRBJ2-7	TRBD1	TGTGCCAGCAGCGCTCGGGGACAGGCCGGTAGCGGACTACGCCAGCAGTACTTC	CASSARGQAGSGLRQQYF
.	TRBV24-1	TRBJ1-4	.	TGTGCCACCAGTGGAGGCTCGGGGGATACAACTAATGAAAAACTGTTTTTT	CATSGGSGDTTNEKLFF
.	TRBV28	TRBJ2-5	.	TGTGCCAGCAGTTTTGGTCAGGGGAAGACCCAGTACTTC	CASSFGQGKTQYF
once	TRBV7-2	TRBJ2-1	TRBD2	TGTGCCAGCAGCGCGCCGGGACTAGCTTACAATGAGCAGTTCTTC	CASSAPGLAYNEQFF
.	TRBV11-2	TRBJ2-7	TRBD1	TGTGCCAGCAGCTACTCCCTTGAGGGGACAGGGCTTTACGAGCAGTACTTC	CASSYSLEGTGLYEQYF
.	TRBV9	TRBJ1-3	.	TGTGCCAGCAGCGCGGGACTGACCTCTGGAAACACCATATATTTT	CASSAGLTSGNTIYF
few	TRBV14	TRBJ2-7	TRBD2	TGTGCCAGCAGCCGTAGGGCGGGGGGGCGGAGCTCCTACGAGCAGTACTTC	CASSRRAGGRSSYEQYF